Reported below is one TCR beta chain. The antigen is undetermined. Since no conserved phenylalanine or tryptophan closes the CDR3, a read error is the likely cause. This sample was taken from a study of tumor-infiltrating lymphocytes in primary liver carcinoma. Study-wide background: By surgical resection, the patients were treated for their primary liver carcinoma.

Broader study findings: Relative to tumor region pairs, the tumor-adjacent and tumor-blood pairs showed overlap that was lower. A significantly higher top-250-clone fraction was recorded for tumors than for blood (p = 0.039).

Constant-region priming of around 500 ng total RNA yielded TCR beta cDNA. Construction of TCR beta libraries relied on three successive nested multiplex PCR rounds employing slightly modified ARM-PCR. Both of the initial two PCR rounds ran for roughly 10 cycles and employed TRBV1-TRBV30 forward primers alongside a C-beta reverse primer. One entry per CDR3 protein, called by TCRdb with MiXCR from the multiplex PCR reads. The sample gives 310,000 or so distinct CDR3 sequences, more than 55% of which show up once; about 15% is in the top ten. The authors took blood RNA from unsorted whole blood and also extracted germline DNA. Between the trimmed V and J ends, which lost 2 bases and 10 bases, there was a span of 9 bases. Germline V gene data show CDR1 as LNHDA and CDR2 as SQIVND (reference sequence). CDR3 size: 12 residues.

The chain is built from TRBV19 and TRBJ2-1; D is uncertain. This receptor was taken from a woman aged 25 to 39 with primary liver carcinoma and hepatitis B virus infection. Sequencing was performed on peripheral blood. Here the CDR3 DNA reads TGTGCCAGTAGTATATTAAGTCGGGAGCAGTTCCTC. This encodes CASSILSREQFL.